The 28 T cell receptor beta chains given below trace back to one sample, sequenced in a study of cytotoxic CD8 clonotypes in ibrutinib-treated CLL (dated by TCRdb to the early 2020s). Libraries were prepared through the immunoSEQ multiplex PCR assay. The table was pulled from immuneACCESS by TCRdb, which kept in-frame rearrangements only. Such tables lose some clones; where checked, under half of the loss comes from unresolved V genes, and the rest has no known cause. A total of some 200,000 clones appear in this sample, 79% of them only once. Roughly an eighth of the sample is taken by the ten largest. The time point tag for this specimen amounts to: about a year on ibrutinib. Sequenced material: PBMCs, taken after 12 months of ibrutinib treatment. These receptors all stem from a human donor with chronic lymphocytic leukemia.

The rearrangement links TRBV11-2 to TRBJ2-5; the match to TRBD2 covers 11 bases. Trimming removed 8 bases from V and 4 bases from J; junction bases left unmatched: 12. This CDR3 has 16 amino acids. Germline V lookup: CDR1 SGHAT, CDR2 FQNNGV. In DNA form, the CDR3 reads TGTGCCAGCCACCTTGGACTAGCGGGCCGAGGAGAGACCCAGTACTTC. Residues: CASHLGLAGRGETQYF.

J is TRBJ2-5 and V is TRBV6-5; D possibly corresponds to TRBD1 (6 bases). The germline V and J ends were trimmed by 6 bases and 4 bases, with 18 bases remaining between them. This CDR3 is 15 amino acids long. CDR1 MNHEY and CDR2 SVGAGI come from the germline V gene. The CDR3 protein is CASSPTGMRRETQYF. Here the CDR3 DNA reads TGTGCCAGCAGCCCTACAGGGATGCGGCGAGAGACCCAGTACTTC.

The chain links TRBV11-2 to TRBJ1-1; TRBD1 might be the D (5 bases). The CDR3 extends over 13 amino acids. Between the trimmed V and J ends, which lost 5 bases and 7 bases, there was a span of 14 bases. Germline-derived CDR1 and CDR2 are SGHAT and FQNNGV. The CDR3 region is CASSRHLTDEAFF. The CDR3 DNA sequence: TGTGCCAGCAGCCGACACTTGACAGATGAAGCTTTCTTT. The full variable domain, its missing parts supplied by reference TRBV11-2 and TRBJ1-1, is EAGVAQSPRYKIIEKRQSVAFWCNPISGHATLYWYQQILGQGPKLLIQFQNNGVVDDSQLPKDRFSAERLKGVDSTLKIQPAKLEDSAVYLCASSRHLTDEAFFGQGTRLTVV.

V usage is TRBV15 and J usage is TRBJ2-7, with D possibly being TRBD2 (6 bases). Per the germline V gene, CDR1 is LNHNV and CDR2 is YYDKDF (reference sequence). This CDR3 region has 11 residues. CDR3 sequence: CAVGGTYEQYF. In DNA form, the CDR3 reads TGTGCTGTGGGGGGAACCTACGAGCAGTACTTC.

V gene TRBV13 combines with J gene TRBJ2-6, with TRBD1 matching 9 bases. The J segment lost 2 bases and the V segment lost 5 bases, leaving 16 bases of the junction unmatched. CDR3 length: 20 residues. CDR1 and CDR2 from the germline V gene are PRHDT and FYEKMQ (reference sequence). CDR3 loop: CASSPRPGQGSGAGANVLTF. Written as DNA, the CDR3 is TGTGCCAGCAGCCCCCGACCGGGACAGGGATCGGGAGCTGGGGCCAACGTCCTGACTTTC.

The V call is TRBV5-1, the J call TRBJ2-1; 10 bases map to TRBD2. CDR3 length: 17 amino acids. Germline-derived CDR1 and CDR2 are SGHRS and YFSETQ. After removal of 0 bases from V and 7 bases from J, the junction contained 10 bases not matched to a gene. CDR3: CASSLVALAGAANEQFF. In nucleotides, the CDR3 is TGCGCCAGCAGCTTGGTGGCCCTAGCGGGAGCCGCGAATGAGCAGTTCTTC.

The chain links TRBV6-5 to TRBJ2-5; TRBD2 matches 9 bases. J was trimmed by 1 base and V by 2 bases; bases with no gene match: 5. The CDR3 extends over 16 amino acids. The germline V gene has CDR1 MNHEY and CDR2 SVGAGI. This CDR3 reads CASSYERGAIQETQYF. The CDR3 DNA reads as TGTGCCAGCAGTTACGAGCGGGGGGCCATCCAAGAGACCCAGTACTTC.

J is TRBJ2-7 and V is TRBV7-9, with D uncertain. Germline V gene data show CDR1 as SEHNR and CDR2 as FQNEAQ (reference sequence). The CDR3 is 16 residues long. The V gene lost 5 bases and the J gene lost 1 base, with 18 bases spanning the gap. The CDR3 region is CASSTSGLGRSYEQYF. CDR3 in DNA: TGTGCCAGCAGCACTTCAGGATTAGGAAGATCCTACGAGCAGTACTTC.

CDR3 residues: CASSLEPTLNTEAFF. The CDR3 DNA sequence: TGTGCCAGCAGCTTGGAGCCGACTTTGAACACTGAAGCTTTCTTT. V and J are TRBV5-5 and TRBJ1-1; D is ambiguous. The CDR3 consists of 15 residues. Trimming cost V 0 bases and J 0 bases, with 9 bases left between them. Per germline, CDR1 SGHKS and CDR2 YYEKEE (reference sequence).

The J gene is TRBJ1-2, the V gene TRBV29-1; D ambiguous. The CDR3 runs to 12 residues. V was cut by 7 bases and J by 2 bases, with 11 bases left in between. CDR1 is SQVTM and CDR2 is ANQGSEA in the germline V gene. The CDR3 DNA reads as TGCAGCGGTCGAGTGGGCAACTATGGCTACACCTTC. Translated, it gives CSGRVGNYGYTF.

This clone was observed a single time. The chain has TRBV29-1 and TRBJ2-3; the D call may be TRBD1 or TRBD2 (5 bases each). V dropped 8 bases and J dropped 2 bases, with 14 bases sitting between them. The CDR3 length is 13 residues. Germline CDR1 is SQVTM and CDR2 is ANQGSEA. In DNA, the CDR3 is TGCAGCCCCGACGGGGCAGCCACAGATACGCAGTATTTT. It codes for CSPDGAATDTQYF.

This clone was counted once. CDR3 region: CASSKGGWTEAFF. In DNA, the CDR3 is TGTGCCAGCAGTAAGGGGGGTTGGACTGAAGCTTTCTTT. The V call is TRBV6-5, the J call TRBJ1-1; perhaps TRBD1 as D (6 bases). Germline CDR1 MNHEY, CDR2 SVGAGI. The CDR3 is made up of 13 amino acids. Trimming pared 5 bases from V and 5 bases from J, leaving 12 bases between.

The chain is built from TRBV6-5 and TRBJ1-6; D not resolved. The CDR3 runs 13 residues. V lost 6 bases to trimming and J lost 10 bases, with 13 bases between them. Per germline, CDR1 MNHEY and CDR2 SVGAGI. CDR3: CASRPAGNSPLHF. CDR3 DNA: TGTGCCAGCAGGCCTGCCGGGAACTCACCCCTCCACTTT.

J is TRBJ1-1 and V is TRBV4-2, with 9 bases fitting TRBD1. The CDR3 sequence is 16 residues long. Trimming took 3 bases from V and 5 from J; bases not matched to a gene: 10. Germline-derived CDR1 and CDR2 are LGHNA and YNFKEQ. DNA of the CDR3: TGTGCCAGCAGCCATGACACAGGGGGCGCGAGGACTGAAGCTTTCTTT. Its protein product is CASSHDTGGARTEAFF.

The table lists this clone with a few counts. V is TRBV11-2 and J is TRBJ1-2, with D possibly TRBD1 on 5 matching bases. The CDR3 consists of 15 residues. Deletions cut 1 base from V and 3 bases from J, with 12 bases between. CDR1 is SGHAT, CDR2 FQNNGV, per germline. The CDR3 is CASSLGQGSDYGYTF. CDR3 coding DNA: TGTGCCAGCAGCTTAGGGCAGGGATCGGACTATGGCTACACCTTC.

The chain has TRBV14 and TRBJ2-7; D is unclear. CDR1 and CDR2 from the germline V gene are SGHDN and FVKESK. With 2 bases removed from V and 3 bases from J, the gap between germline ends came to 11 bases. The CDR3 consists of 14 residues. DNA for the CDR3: TGTGCCAGCAGCCAACGTCTGGGTAACTACGAGCAGTACTTC. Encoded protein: CASSQRLGNYEQYF.

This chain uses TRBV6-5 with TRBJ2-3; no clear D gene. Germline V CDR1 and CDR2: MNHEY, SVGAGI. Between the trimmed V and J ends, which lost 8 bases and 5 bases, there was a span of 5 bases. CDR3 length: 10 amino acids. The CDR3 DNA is TGTGCCAGCGGAGAAGATACGCAGTATTTT. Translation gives CASGEDTQYF.

The DNA for the CDR3 is TGTGCCAGCAGTGATCGGAGACCGCAGTTCTTC. Translated, it gives CASSDRRPQFF. The chain is built from TRBV28 and TRBJ2-1, with D uncertain. CDR3 size: 11 residues. Between the trimmed V and J ends, which lost 5 bases and 12 bases, there was a span of 11 bases. CDR1 and CDR2 (germline): MDHEN, SYDVKM.

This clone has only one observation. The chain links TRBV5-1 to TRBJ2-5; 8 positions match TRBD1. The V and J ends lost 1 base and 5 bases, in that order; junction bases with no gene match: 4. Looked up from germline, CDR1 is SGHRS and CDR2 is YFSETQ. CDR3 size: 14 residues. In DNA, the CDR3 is TGCGCCAGCAGCTTGCAGGGGGCGGGCGAGACCCAGTACTTC. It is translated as CASSLQGAGETQYF.

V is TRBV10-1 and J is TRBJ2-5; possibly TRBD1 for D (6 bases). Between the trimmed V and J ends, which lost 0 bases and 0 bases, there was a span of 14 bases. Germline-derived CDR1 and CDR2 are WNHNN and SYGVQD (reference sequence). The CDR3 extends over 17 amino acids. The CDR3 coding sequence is TGCGCCAGCAGTGAGTCTCTGGGGCAGGGGCACCAAGAGACCCAGTACTTC. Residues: CASSESLGQGHQETQYF.

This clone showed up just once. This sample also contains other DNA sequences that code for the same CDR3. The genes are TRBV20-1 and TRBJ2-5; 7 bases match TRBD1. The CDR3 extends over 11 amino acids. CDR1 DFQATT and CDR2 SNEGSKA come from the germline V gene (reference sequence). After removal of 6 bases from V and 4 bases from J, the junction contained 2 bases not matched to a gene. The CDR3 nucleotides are TGCAGTGCCAGACAGGGAGAGACCCAGTACTTC. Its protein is CSARQGETQYF.

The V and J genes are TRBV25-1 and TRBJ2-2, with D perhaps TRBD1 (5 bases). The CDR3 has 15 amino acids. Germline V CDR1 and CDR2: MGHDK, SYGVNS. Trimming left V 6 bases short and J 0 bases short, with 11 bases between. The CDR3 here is CASRDDSANTGELFF. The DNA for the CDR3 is TGTGCCAGCAGAGACGACAGTGCGAACACCGGGGAGCTGTTTTTT.

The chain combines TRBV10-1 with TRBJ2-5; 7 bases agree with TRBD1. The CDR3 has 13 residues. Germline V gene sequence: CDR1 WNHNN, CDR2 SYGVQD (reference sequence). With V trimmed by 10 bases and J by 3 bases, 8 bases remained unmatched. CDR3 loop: CANRQGREETQYF. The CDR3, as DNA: TGCGCCAATAGACAGGGTCGGGAAGAGACCCAGTACTTC.

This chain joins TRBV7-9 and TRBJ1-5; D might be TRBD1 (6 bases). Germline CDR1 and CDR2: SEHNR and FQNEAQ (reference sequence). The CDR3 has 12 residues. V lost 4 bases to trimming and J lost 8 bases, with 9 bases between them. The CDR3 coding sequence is TGTGCCAGCAGCTCCAGGGGAGAGCCCCAGCATTTT. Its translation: CASSSRGEPQHF.

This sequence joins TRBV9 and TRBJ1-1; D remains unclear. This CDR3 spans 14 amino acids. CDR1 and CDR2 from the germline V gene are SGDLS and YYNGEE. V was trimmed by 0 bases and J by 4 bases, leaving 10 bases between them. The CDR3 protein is CASSVGWGSTEAFF. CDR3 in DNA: TGTGCCAGCAGCGTAGGATGGGGATCCACTGAAGCTTTCTTT. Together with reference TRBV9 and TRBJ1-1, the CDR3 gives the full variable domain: DSGVTQTPKHLITATGQRVTLRCSPRSGDLSVYWYQQSLDQGLQFLIQYYNGEERAKGNILERFSAQQFPDLHSELNLSSLELGDSALYFCASSVGWGSTEAFFGQGTRLTVV.

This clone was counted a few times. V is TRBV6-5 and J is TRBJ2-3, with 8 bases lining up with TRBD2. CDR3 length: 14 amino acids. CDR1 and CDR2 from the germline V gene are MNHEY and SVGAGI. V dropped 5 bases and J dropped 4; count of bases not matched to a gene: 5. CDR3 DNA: TGTGCCAGCAGTGCGACTAGCGTGCCAGATACGCAGTATTTT. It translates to CASSATSVPDTQYF.

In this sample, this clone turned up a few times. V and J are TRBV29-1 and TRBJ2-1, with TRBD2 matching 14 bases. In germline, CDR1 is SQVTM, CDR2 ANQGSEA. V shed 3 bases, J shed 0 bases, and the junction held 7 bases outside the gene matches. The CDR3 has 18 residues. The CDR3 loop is CSVDRTSGGKSSYNEQFF. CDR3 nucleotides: TGCAGCGTTGACCGGACTAGCGGGGGGAAGAGCTCCTACAATGAGCAGTTCTTC.

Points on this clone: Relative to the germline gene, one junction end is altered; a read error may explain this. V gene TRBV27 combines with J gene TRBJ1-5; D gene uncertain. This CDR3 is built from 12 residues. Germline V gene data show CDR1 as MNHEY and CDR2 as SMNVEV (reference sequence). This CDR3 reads CAGSLAGQPQHF. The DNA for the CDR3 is TGTGCCGGCAGTTTAGCGGGTCAGCCCCAGCATTTT.